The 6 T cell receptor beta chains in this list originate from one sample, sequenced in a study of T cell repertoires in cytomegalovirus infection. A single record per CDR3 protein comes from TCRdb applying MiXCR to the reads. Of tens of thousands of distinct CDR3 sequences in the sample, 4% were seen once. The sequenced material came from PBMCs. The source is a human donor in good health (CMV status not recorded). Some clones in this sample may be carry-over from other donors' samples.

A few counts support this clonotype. For the CDR3, the DNA is TGCAGCGTCTCGGACAATGAGCAGTTCTTC. Translated, it gives CSVSDNEQFF. V usage is TRBV29-1 and J usage is TRBJ2-1, with D hard to call. Germline V gene data show CDR1 as SQVTM and CDR2 as ANQGSEA. Trimming removed 6 bases at V and 5 bases at J, with 5 bases between. This CDR3 comprises 10 residues.

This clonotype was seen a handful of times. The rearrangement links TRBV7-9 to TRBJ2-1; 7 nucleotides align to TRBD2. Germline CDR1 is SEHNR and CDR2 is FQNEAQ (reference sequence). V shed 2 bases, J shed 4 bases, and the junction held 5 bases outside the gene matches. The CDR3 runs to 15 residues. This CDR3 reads CASSLTGRKYNEQFF. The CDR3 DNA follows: TGTGCCAGCAGCTTAACCGGGAGGAAATACAATGAGCAGTTCTTC.

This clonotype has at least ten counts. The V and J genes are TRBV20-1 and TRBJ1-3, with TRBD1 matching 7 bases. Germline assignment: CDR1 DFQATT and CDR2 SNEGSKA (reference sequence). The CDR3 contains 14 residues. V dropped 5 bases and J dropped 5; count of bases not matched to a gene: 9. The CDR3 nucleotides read TGCAGTGCTCCTCGTGGGGGACAGAGAAACACCATATATTTT. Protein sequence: CSAPRGGQRNTIYF.

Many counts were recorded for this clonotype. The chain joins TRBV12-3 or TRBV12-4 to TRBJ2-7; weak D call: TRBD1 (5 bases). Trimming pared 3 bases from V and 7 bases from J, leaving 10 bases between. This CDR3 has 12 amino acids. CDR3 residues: CASSFRVGEQYF. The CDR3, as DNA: TGTGCCAGCAGTTTCAGGGTCGGAGAGCAGTACTTC.

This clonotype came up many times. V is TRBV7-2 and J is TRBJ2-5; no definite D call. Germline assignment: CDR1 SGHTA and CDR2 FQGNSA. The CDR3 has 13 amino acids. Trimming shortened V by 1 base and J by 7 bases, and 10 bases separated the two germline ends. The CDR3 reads CASSLGLRGTQYF. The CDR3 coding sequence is TGTGCCAGCAGCTTAGGACTCCGAGGGACCCAGTACTTC.

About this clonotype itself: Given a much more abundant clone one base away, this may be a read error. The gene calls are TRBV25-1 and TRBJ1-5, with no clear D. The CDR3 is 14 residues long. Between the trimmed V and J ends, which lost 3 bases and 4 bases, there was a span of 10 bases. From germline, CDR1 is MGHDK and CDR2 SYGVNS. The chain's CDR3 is CASSDVFGNQPQHF. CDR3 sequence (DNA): TGTGCCAGCAGTGATGTATTTGGGAATCAGCCCCAGCATTTT.